What follows are 15 T cell receptor beta chains derived from one specimen sequenced in a study of cytomegalovirus exposure and HLA in healthy donors. The study ran its PCR with 60 Vbeta and 13 Jbeta primers. Libraries were prepared by immunoSEQ multiplex PCR; TCRdb keeps only in-frame clonotypes and omits some of them. The sample contains fewer than 140,000 clones, roughly 80% of which appear only once. Sequenced input: PBMCs. The origin of the receptors is a man in his forties or fifties in good health and CMV-seronegative.

The V and J genes are TRBV19 and TRBJ1-2; TRBD1 matches at 10 bases. This CDR3 is built from 14 residues. Germline CDR1 and CDR2: LNHDA and SQIVND (reference sequence). With V trimmed by 3 bases and J by 4 bases, 2 bases remained unmatched. This chain's CDR3 is CASSIRDRGYGYTF. For the CDR3, the DNA is TGTGCCAGTAGTATCCGGGACAGGGGCTATGGCTACACCTTC. The full variable domain, its missing parts supplied by reference TRBV19 and TRBJ1-2, is DGGITQSPKYLFRKEGQNVTLSCEQNLNHDAMYWYRQDPGQGLRLIYYSQIVNDFQKGDIAEGYSVSREKKESFPLTVTSAQKNPTAFYLCASSIRDRGYGYTFGSGTRLTVV.

The sample holds a few counts of this clone. The rearrangement links TRBV6-5 to TRBJ2-5; TRBD2 agrees at 9 bases. Losses at the gene ends were 0 bases for V and 3 bases for J; bases not matched to a gene: 5. The CDR3 consists of 16 residues. Germline V gives CDR1 MNHEY, CDR2 SVGAGI. Written as DNA, the CDR3 is TGTGCCAGCAGTTACTCGGGCGGGGGGGTCGAAGAGACCCAGTACTTC. This translates into CASSYSGGGVEETQYF.

This clone was found a few times. The rearrangement joins TRBV4-1 to TRBJ2-3, with D possibly matching TRBD2 (5 bases). Germline CDR1 and CDR2: MGHRA and YSYEKL. This CDR3 has 16 residues. Trimming removed 1 base at V and 3 bases at J, with 14 bases between. CDR3 sequence reads: CASSQVMSRETDTQYF. CDR3 nucleotides: TGCGCCAGCAGCCAAGTGATGTCGAGGGAGACAGATACGCAGTATTTT.

The chain is built from TRBV9 and TRBJ2-5; the match to TRBD2 covers 9 bases. CDR1 SGDLS and CDR2 YYNGEE come from the germline V gene. J gave up 4 bases and V 0 bases, and 7 bases lay outside the gene matches. The CDR3 totals 16 residues. CDR3 residues: CASSVGGGGASETQYF. The DNA for the CDR3 is TGTGCCAGCAGCGTAGGAGGCGGGGGGGCTTCAGAGACCCAGTACTTC. The complete variable domain, with remaining parts taken from reference TRBV9 and TRBJ2-5, reads DSGVTQTPKHLITATGQRVTLRCSPRSGDLSVYWYQQSLDQGLQFLIQYYNGEERAKGNILERFSAQQFPDLHSELNLSSLELGDSALYFCASSVGGGGASETQYFGPGTRLLVL.

This clone turned up a few times. The chain joins TRBV2 to TRBJ1-1; weak D call: TRBD1 (6 bases). The germline V gene has CDR1 SNHLY and CDR2 FYNNEI. The CDR3 runs to 14 residues. V lost 4 bases and J 6 bases, leaving 15 bases between the germline ends. The CDR3 loop reads CASSVGGEVSEAFF. The DNA for the CDR3 is TGTGCCAGCAGTGTAGGGGGTGAAGTCTCTGAAGCTTTCTTT.

In this sample, this clone turned up a few times. This chain connects TRBV5-1 to TRBJ1-3, with D unresolved. Trimming removed 0 bases from V and 0 bases from J, with 7 bases in between. Germline CDR1 reads SGHRS; CDR2 reads YFSETQ. This CDR3 is built from 15 residues. In DNA, the CDR3 is TGCGCCAGCAGCTTGGATACAGACTCTGGAAACACCATATATTTT. The encoded protein is CASSLDTDSGNTIYF.

J is TRBJ1-2 and V is TRBV7-9; D may be TRBD1 (6 bases). The CDR3 extends over 15 amino acids. Trimming cost V 4 bases and J 3 bases, with 15 bases left between them. CDR1 is SEHNR and CDR2 is FQNEAQ in the germline V gene (reference sequence). CDR3 sequence: CASSSHLDRYYGYTF. Here the CDR3 DNA reads TGTGCCAGCAGCTCCCATTTGGACAGATACTATGGCTACACCTTC.

This chain connects TRBV11-2 to TRBJ2-7, with TRBD1 as a possible D gene (6 bases). Germline lookup yields CDR1 SGHAT and CDR2 FQNNGV. This CDR3 has 12 amino acids. The germline V and J ends were trimmed by 4 bases and 4 bases, with 8 bases remaining between them. The CDR3 region is CASSSTGYEQYF. CDR3 nucleotides: TGTGCCAGCAGCTCGACAGGTTACGAGCAGTACTTC. The whole variable domain, filled in from reference TRBV11-2 and TRBJ2-7, reads EAGVAQSPRYKIIEKRQSVAFWCNPISGHATLYWYQQILGQGPKLLIQFQNNGVVDDSQLPKDRFSAERLKGVDSTLKIQPAKLEDSAVYLCASSSTGYEQYFGPGTRLTVT.

This chain joins TRBV6-1 and TRBJ1-4; TRBD1 agrees at 7 bases. Germline CDR1 MNHNS, CDR2 SASEGT. The ends lost 7 bases at V and 8 bases at J; junction bases unmatched: 10. The CDR3 is made up of 14 amino acids. In nucleotides, the CDR3 is TGTGCCAGCAAACTGACAGGGACGGCGGAAAAACTGTTTTTT. This translates into CASKLTGTAEKLFF.

This rearrangement joins TRBV29-1 to TRBJ2-5; TRBD2 is a possible D gene (7 bases). Trimming shortened V by 5 bases and J by 1 base, and 20 bases separated the two germline ends. The CDR3 contains 16 residues. Germline lookup yields CDR1 SQVTM and CDR2 ANQGSEA. CDR3 coding DNA: TGCAGCGTTAAGGGGGGGGGCAGATCCTTCCAAGAGACCCAGTACTTC. Translated: CSVKGGGRSFQETQYF.

The chain couples TRBV18 to TRBJ1-2; possible D gene TRBD1, 6 bases. The CDR3 has 13 amino acids. Germline V gene data show CDR1 as KGHSH and CDR2 as LQKENI. Trimming pared 5 bases from V and 4 bases from J, leaving 11 bases between. The CDR3 reads CASSWDTTYGYTF. The CDR3 DNA sequence: TGTGCCAGCTCATGGGACACGACCTATGGCTACACCTTC. The variable domain in full, with the rest retrieved from reference TRBV18 and TRBJ1-2, is NAGVMQNPRHLVRRRGQEARLRCSPMKGHSHVYWYRQLPEEGLKFMVYLQKENIIDESGMPKERFSAEFPKEGPSILRIQQVVRGDSAAYFCASSWDTTYGYTFGSGTRLTVV.

The gene calls are TRBV21-1 and TRBJ1-3; TRBD1, the table's D call, was not compared with the DNA. TRBV21-1 is marked as a pseudogene. The CDR3 contains 11 residues. As DNA, the CDR3 is TGTGCGGGGCCCCCTGGAAACACCATATATTTT. Its protein product is CAGPPGNTIYF.

The chain uses TRBV7-5 and TRBJ2-2; TRBD2, the table's D call, lacks a check against the DNA. TRBV7-5 is labeled a pseudogene. This CDR3 spans 16 amino acids. The CDR3 sequence: CVRSFTSGGDTGELFF. The CDR3 nucleotides are TGTGTCAGAAGCTTCACTAGCGGGGGGGACACCGGGGAGCTGTTTTTT.

This chain connects TRBV5-1 to TRBJ2-1; TRBD2 matches 12 bases. V lost 3 bases and J lost 5; bases outside the gene matches: 6. This CDR3 spans 16 amino acids. From germline, CDR1 is SGHRS and CDR2 YFSETQ. This CDR3 reads CASSWGLAGGDNEQFF. For the CDR3, the DNA is TGCGCCAGCAGCTGGGGACTAGCGGGCGGGGACAATGAGCAGTTCTTC.

The chain is built from TRBV5-5 and TRBJ2-3; TRBD2 aligns across 11 bases. The trim removed 4 bases at V and 3 bases at J, leaving 7 bases unmatched. This CDR3 spans 16 amino acids. Germline V CDR1 and CDR2: SGHKS, YYEKEE (reference sequence). CDR3 DNA sequence: TGTGCCAGCAGCCGGGGACTAGCGGCTAATACAGATACGCAGTATTTT. Translating gives CASSRGLAANTDTQYF.